This T cell receptor (beta chain) was found in a study of blood T cells in healthy people across ages (dated by TCRdb to between 2015 and 2017). Describing the broader study: In model experiments, template switching captured about one uniquely barcoded TCR beta cDNA molecule for every two T cells. The study analyzed two additional independent replicas of 1 million unique cDNA reads from the same blood draw for two donors, one aged 18 to 30 and one aged 80 or older. The donors were divided into four age groups: young (average roughly 17 years), middle-aged (about 39), aged (roughly 66) and long-lived (approximately 74). Donors of different ages were randomly distributed across sequencing lanes to avoid experimental bias. Age-related changes in TCR beta repertoire diversity were measured in the study by deep sequencing normalized with unique cDNA molecular identifiers.

Overall study outcomes, separate from this receptor: Observed TCR beta diversity correlated strongly with the percentage of naive T cells measured by flow cytometry. Observed TCR beta diversity per million T cells fell roughly linearly with age, and a significant reduction was already apparent by age approximately 40. Donor CMV infection status was unknown, potentially confounding age-related changes in expanded clonotypes. Compared with the aged group, the long-lived group had more naive CD4+ T cells, fewer expanded clones and increased TCR diversity, suggesting age selection. Because profiling used bulk unsorted PBMCs, naive and antigen-experienced compartments could not be compared conclusively. Estimates of total diversity based on one million sequenced T cells were considered lower bounds and underestimates.

V is pared back by 2 bases and J by 2 bases, with 10 bases lying between the germline termini. The germline V gene (reference sequence) sets CDR1 to PRHDT and CDR2 to FYEKMQ. Including cysteine and phenylalanine, the CDR3 has 14 amino acids. Only CDR3 DNA is held: 42 bases, read in frame from base 1. Library preparation was by 5' RACE. The instrument given in TCRdb is Illumina HiSeq 2500. A second PCR of about 6 to 11 cycles was performed with a sample-barcoded 5' primer and a J-beta primer mix. Each TCR beta cDNA molecule received a unique molecular identifier from a template-switch 5' adaptor carrying 12 random nucleotides. At least 3 million CDR3-containing paired-end reads were obtained from each sample. All of the RNA was converted into first-strand cDNA using the Mint cDNA synthesis kit, with a TRBC-specific oligonucleotide serving as the primer. After uracil-DNA glycosylase treatment, a first 18-cycle PCR used universal primers M1SS and BC2_uni_R on all cDNA. In the authors' own workflow: For normalization, 1 million high-quality reads were randomly selected from each sample, with every read carrying a distinct molecular identifier. Reads sharing molecular identifiers were discarded rather than binned into consensus sequences. CDR3 identification, clonotype clustering and error correction used MiTCR with a Q25 quality threshold and the strictest error-elimination algorithm. A nonparametric unseen species model with Euler transformation was used to estimate a lower bound on total TCR beta diversity. TCRdb reprocessing: public reads trimmed at Q25 with fastp, clones called with MiXCR, in-frame beta chains kept. CDR3 protein sequences are deduplicated, and each keeps its most common genes and DNA. The V and J calls and clone size come from TCRdb's table, not from the authors' own analysis. The sample table records hundreds of thousands of distinct CDR3 sequences; 56% of these occur just once. About a quarter of the sample goes to the ten largest clones.

The donors were 40 or so Caucasian individuals from Russia, aged 6 to 90 years, who were systemically healthy. Each donor gave about 11 milliliters of peripheral blood, drawn into EDTA-treated Vacutainer tubes. Ficoll-Paque density-gradient centrifugation was used to isolate PBMCs, with at least 6.5 million per sample. Total RNA was extracted from PBMCs with Trizol reagent, with at least 5 micrograms obtained per sample. For every donor, flow cytometry on a PBMC aliquot measured the percentage of naive CD45RAhigh/CD27high T cells. A remark on this clonotype: The clone's antigen remains unknown. No much larger clone exists at a distance of one base, and base qualities are not known.

The chain is encoded by TRBV13 joined to TRBJ2-7; confidence is insufficient to name the D gene. The clonotype comes from a man between 40 and 49 years old in good health. Source material: blood. The CDR3 amino acid sequence is: CASSLKTAAYEQYF. The nucleotide sequence is TGTGCCAGCAGCTTAAAGACGGCTGCCTACGAGCAGTACTTC.